The 27 T cell receptor beta chains reported below all come from one sample, sequenced in a study of T cell responses to AZD1222 COVID-19 vaccine. Clones were read by immunoSEQ multiplex PCR, and TCRdb kept only the in-frame ones, dropping some. The sample carries some 140,000 clones, more than 85% recorded once. Sequencing was performed on peripheral blood, taken on day 0 of AZD1222 vaccination. All receptors derive from an adult in good health.

J is TRBJ1-3 and V is TRBV9; weak D call: TRBD1 (6 bases). V lost 4 bases, J lost 2 bases, and 13 bases lay in between. The CDR3 length is 15 residues. Germline CDR1 and CDR2: SGDLS and YYNGEE. CDR3 amino acids: CASSNKQGPGNTIYF. CDR3 in DNA: TGTGCCAGCAGCAATAAACAGGGCCCTGGAAACACCATATATTTT.

This rearrangement joins TRBV30 to TRBJ1-2, with TRBD1 as a possible D gene (5 bases). V gave up 4 bases and J gave up 7 bases, with 13 bases separating them. The germline V gene has CDR1 GTSNPN and CDR2 SVGIG (reference sequence). This CDR3 has 12 amino acids. The CDR3 coding sequence is TGTGCCTGGATTACGGGGCTAGGTGGCTACACCTTC. It encodes CAWITGLGGYTF.

The V call is TRBV18, the J call TRBJ2-7; D unclear. V was pared by 2 bases and J by 6 bases, with 8 bases between. The length of the CDR3 is 12 residues. Germline CDR1 is KGHSH and CDR2 is LQKENI. CDR3 region: CASSPTPGEQYF. CDR3 sequence (DNA): TGTGCCAGCTCACCAACCCCCGGCGAGCAGTACTTC.

The chain couples TRBV6-5 to TRBJ2-7, with no clear D. The CDR3 length is 13 residues. V shed 6 bases and J shed 3 bases, with 12 bases lying between them. The V gene's germline CDR1 is MNHEY and CDR2 SVGAGI. The CDR3 here is CASRVGRRYEQYF. The CDR3 DNA is TGTGCCAGCAGGGTGGGCCGGCGCTACGAGCAGTACTTC.

The sample holds one count of this clone. The CDR3 region has the DNA TGTGCCAGCAGCCAAGATGGGGTTGACAGTACCTACGAGCAGTACTTC. It encodes CASSQDGVDSTYEQYF. This chain uses TRBV4-2 with TRBJ2-7; tentatively, D is TRBD1 (5 bases). The CDR3 totals 16 residues. CDR1 is LGHNA and CDR2 is YNFKEQ in the germline V gene. Deletions cut 0 bases from V and 2 bases from J, with 14 bases between.

The rearrangement uses TRBV9 and TRBJ2-2, with D uncertain. Germline CDR1 and CDR2: SGDLS and YYNGEE. This CDR3 contains 11 residues. V lost 5 bases to trimming and J lost 9 bases, with 8 bases between them. CDR3 protein: CASSDYRELFF. As DNA, the CDR3 is TGTGCCAGCAGTGATTATAGGGAGCTGTTTTTT. The variable domain in full, completed from reference TRBV9 and TRBJ2-2, reads DSGVTQTPKHLITATGQRVTLRCSPRSGDLSVYWYQQSLDQGLQFLIQYYNGEERAKGNILERFSAQQFPDLHSELNLSSLELGDSALYFCASSDYRELFFGEGSRLTVL.

The chain is built from TRBV28 and TRBJ2-1, with 9 bases matching TRBD1. The CDR3 is 15 amino acids. The junction had 11 bases not matched to a gene; V was cut back by 7 bases and J by 7 bases. Germline CDR1 MDHEN, CDR2 SYDVKM. The CDR3 nucleotides are TGTGCCAGCACCCTTCCGGGACAGGGAGGGAATGAGCAGTTCTTC. Translating gives CASTLPGQGGNEQFF.

This rearrangement joins TRBV7-3 to TRBJ1-3; D may be TRBD1 (5 bases). Per germline, CDR1 SGHTA and CDR2 FQGTGA. This CDR3 spans 16 amino acids. With 3 bases removed from V and 0 bases from J, the gap between germline ends came to 12 bases. The DNA of the CDR3 is TGTGCCAGCAGCTTGTCCGGGACGGACTCTGGAAACACCATATATTTT. This translates into CASSLSGTDSGNTIYF.

This sequence joins TRBV28 and TRBJ2-7; 8 bases are shared with TRBD2. This CDR3 region has 15 residues. Per the germline V gene, CDR1 is MDHEN and CDR2 is SYDVKM. The trim removed 5 bases at V and 3 bases at J, leaving 9 bases unmatched. CDR3 nucleotides: TGTGCCAGCAGTGATCCGGGACTAGTCAACTACGAGCAGTACTTC. Translated, it gives CASSDPGLVNYEQYF.

The J gene is TRBJ2-7, the V gene TRBV5-1; 11 bases map to TRBD2. V was pared by 0 bases and J by 6 bases, with 8 bases of the junction left unmatched. The CDR3 has 16 residues. The germline V gene encodes CDR1 SGHRS and CDR2 YFSETQ. Here the CDR3 reads CASSLGGLAGGVEQYF. CDR3 sequence (DNA): TGCGCCAGCAGCTTGGGGGGGCTAGCGGGAGGAGTCGAGCAGTACTTC.

The rearrangement links TRBV28 to TRBJ2-7; 10 bases agree with TRBD2. This CDR3 contains 16 residues. Germline V lookup: CDR1 MDHEN, CDR2 SYDVKM. V lost 7 bases and J lost 3; bases outside the gene matches: 12. As DNA, the CDR3 is TGTGCCAGCAACTCGCTAGCGGGAGCCCGCGGCTACGAGCAGTACTTC. This sequence encodes CASNSLAGARGYEQYF.

The V gene is TRBV25-1, the J gene TRBJ1-1; 7 bases align to TRBD1. The CDR3 runs 14 residues. J lost 3 bases, V lost 5 bases, and 6 bases had no gene match. Germline-derived CDR1 and CDR2 are MGHDK and SYGVNS. CDR3 amino acids: CASSNAGGYTEAFF. CDR3 DNA sequence: TGTGCCAGCAGTAATGCAGGGGGATACACTGAAGCTTTCTTT.

The V and J genes are TRBV28 and TRBJ2-1; 8 bases agree with TRBD2. The J segment lost 2 bases and the V segment lost 7 bases, leaving 4 bases of the junction unmatched. Germline assignment: CDR1 MDHEN and CDR2 SYDVKM. The CDR3 covers 14 residues. For the CDR3, the DNA is TGTGCCAGCAACCAACTAGCGGCCTACAATGAGCAGTTCTTC. Translating gives CASNQLAAYNEQFF.

This rearrangement joins TRBV30 to TRBJ2-1; D is ambiguous. This CDR3 is built from 10 residues. V lost 5 bases and J 6 bases, leaving 5 bases between the germline ends. CDR1 is GTSNPN and CDR2 is SVGIG in the germline V gene (reference sequence). The CDR3 DNA is TGTGCCTGGGTGCGCAATGAGCAGTTCTTC. Residues: CAWVRNEQFF.

V gene TRBV19 combines with J gene TRBJ2-3; perhaps D is TRBD1 or TRBD2 (5 bases each). Deletions cut 3 bases from V and 2 bases from J, with 15 bases between. This CDR3 spans 16 amino acids. Germline V gene lookup returns CDR1 LNHDA and CDR2 SQIVND (reference sequence). CDR3 DNA sequence: TGTGCCAGTAGTATTGCCGCGAGAGGGGCCACAGATACGCAGTATTTT. Amino acids: CASSIAARGATDTQYF.

This clone was picked up many times. The V call is TRBV6-2 or TRBV6-3, the J call TRBJ2-7, with 9 bases matching TRBD2. CDR1 and CDR2 (germline): MNHEY, SVGEGT. This CDR3 is 16 amino acids long. After removal of 2 bases from V and 5 bases from J, the junction contained 10 bases not matched to a gene. DNA of the CDR3: TGTGCCAGCAGTTACGCGGCTAGCGGGATTCGGGACGAGCAGTACTTC. Protein product: CASSYAASGIRDEQYF.

The chain carries TRBV5-1 and TRBJ1-5, with 7 bases aligning to TRBD1. Germline-derived CDR1 and CDR2 are SGHRS and YFSETQ. With V trimmed by 4 bases and J by 6 bases, 7 bases remained unmatched. The CDR3 has 14 residues. The CDR3 loop reads CASSPGQGVQPQHF. CDR3 DNA: TGCGCCAGCAGCCCCGGGCAGGGGGTTCAGCCCCAGCATTTT.

This sequence joins TRBV19 and TRBJ1-5, with no clear D. The germline gives CDR1 LNHDA, CDR2 SQIVND (reference sequence). The CDR3 loop spans 14 amino acids. V shed 3 bases and J shed 5 bases, with 11 bases lying between them. CDR3 sequence: CASSIFRVDQPQHF. The CDR3 DNA follows: TGTGCCAGTAGTATTTTCCGGGTAGATCAGCCCCAGCATTTT.

The chain employs TRBV12-5 and TRBJ1-3; 9 bases fit TRBD1. The CDR3 is 16 amino acids. Germline V gene data show CDR1 as LGHNT and CDR2 as FRNRAP. V dropped 1 base and J dropped 5; count of bases not matched to a gene: 6. CDR3 DNA: TGTGCTAGTGGTTTGGGGACAGGGGCCGGTAGAAACACCATATATTTT. It specifies CASGLGTGAGRNTIYF.

This clone was picked up one time. The V call is TRBV5-6, the J call TRBJ1-5, with D possibly matching TRBD1 (6 bases). From germline, CDR1 is SGHDT and CDR2 YYEEEE. Trimming pared 1 base from V and 1 base from J, leaving 9 bases between. This CDR3 has 15 amino acids. The CDR3 here is CASSLRGVSNQPQHF. In nucleotides, the CDR3 is TGTGCCAGCAGCTTGAGGGGGGTCAGCAATCAGCCCCAGCATTTT.

This chain's CDR3 is CASTNRNGPYGYTF. CDR3 nucleotides: TGTGCCAGCACAAACCGGAATGGACCCTATGGCTACACCTTC. The rearrangement joins TRBV6-5 to TRBJ1-2; no clear D gene. Trimming took off 7 bases at V and 4 bases at J, with 16 bases between the two ends. The CDR3 is 14 amino acids. The germline V gene encodes CDR1 MNHEY and CDR2 SVGAGI.

This clone was seen once. The chain has TRBV6-1 and TRBJ1-5; perhaps TRBD1 as D (6 bases). In germline, CDR1 is MNHNS, CDR2 SASEGT. The CDR3 length is 14 residues. The V end lost 3 bases, the J end lost 7 bases, and 13 bases lay between the germline ends. The CDR3 coding sequence is TGTGCCAGCAGTGATGGCAGGGGAGTACAGCCCCAGCATTTT. This sequence encodes CASSDGRGVQPQHF.

This chain joins TRBV5-1 and TRBJ2-1; D possibly corresponds to TRBD1 (6 bases). This CDR3 spans 15 amino acids. The germline V and J ends were trimmed by 5 bases and 0 bases, with 12 bases remaining between them. In germline, CDR1 is SGHRS, CDR2 YFSETQ. In nucleotides, the CDR3 is TGCGCCAGCAGAGTCTCGGACAGCTCCTACAATGAGCAGTTCTTC. Protein sequence: CASRVSDSSYNEQFF.

The rearrangement links TRBV6-2 or TRBV6-3 to TRBJ2-1, with D perhaps matching TRBD2 (7 bases). This CDR3 is 17 amino acids long. Trimming pared 0 bases from V and 6 bases from J, leaving 18 bases between. Germline CDR1 is MNHEY and CDR2 is SVGEGT. CDR3: CASSYSEVGGGSNEQFF. DNA of the CDR3: TGTGCCAGCAGTTACTCGGAGGTTGGGGGCGGGAGCAATGAGCAGTTCTTC.

V gene TRBV24-1 combines with J gene TRBJ2-2, with TRBD2 identical over 15 bases. The V segment lost 4 bases and the J segment 5 bases; nucleotides outside the gene matches: 10. The CDR3 length is 19 residues. CDR1 is KGHDR and CDR2 is SFDVKD in the germline V gene. The CDR3 DNA follows: TGTGCCACCAGTGACTTAAGGACTAGCGGGAGGGCGATGACCGGGGAGCTGTTTTTT. It specifies CATSDLRTSGRAMTGELFF.

The chain carries TRBV7-9 and TRBJ1-1; maybe TRBD1 (5 bases). V gave up 1 base and J gave up 5 bases, with 8 bases separating them. Looked up from germline, CDR1 is SEHNR and CDR2 is FQNEAQ (reference sequence). The CDR3 extends over 13 amino acids. CDR3 sequence (DNA): TGTGCCAGCAGCTTAGGCCAGGGAACTGAAGCTTTCTTT. It codes for CASSLGQGTEAFF.

CDR3 residues: CASRHEAYTQYF. As DNA, the CDR3 is TGTGCCAGCAGGCATGAGGCCTATACGCAGTATTTT. The chain has TRBV12-3 or TRBV12-4 and TRBJ2-3; D is unclear. The CDR3 length is 12 residues. V was trimmed by 6 bases and J by 7 bases, leaving 11 bases between them.